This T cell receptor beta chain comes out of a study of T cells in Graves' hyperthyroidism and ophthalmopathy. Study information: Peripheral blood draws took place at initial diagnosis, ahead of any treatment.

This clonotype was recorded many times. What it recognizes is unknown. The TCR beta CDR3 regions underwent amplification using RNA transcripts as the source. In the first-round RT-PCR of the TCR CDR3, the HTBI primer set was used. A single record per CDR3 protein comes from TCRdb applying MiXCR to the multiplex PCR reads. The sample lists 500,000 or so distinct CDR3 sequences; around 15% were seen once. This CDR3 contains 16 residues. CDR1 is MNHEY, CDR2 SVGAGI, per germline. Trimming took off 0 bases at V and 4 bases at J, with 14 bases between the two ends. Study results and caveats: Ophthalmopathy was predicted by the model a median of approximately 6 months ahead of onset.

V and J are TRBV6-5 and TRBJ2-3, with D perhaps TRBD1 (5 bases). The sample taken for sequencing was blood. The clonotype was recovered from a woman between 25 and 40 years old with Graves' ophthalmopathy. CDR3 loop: CASSYSAGRRADTQYF. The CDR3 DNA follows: TGTGCCAGCAGTTACTCGGCAGGGCGCAGGGCAGATACGCAGTATTTT.